These 22 T cell receptor beta chains were sequenced from one sample in a study of T cell changes during pregnancy in multiple sclerosis. Sequencing used immunoSEQ multiplex PCR; TCRdb keeps in-frame clones, though not all of them. The table includes approximately 41,000 clones, under 95% detected once. Sequencing was performed on CD4+ T cells from peripheral blood mononuclear cells, taken in the second trimester of pregnancy. The receptors were gathered from a female donor in good health, enrolled as a control in a pregnancy study.

This chain connects TRBV4-3 to TRBJ1-4, with D possibly matching TRBD1 (5 bases). The CDR3 extends over 15 amino acids. Trimming took off 4 bases at V and 4 bases at J, with 13 bases between the two ends. CDR1 LGHNA and CDR2 YSLEER come from the germline V gene. The CDR3 loop reads CASSLDRQSNEKLFF. CDR3 nucleotide sequence: TGCGCCAGCAGCCTCGATCGACAGAGTAATGAAAAACTGTTTTTT.

The gene calls are TRBV25-1 and TRBJ2-3, with a weak D call TRBD2 (6 bases). The germline CDR1 and CDR2 sequences are MGHDK and SYGVNS. The CDR3 covers 14 residues. With 6 bases removed from V and 1 base from J, the gap between germline ends came to 11 bases. The CDR3 sequence: CASRRWGGTDTQYF. The DNA of the CDR3 is TGTGCCAGCAGGCGATGGGGGGGCACAGATACGCAGTATTTT.

This clone came up a few times. The same CDR3 also results from other DNA sequences found in this sample. The rearrangement joins TRBV6-5 to TRBJ2-2; TRBD1 aligns across 7 bases. This CDR3 is 14 amino acids long. Germline loops: CDR1 MNHEY, CDR2 SVGAGI. The V gene end was trimmed by 6 bases and the J gene end by 1 base; junction bases not matched to a gene: 2. CDR3 in amino acids: CASRNRGNTGELFF. In DNA, the CDR3 is TGTGCCAGCAGAAACAGGGGGAACACCGGGGAGCTGTTTTTT.

This clone appeared once. V is TRBV15 and J is TRBJ2-5; D is possibly TRBD2 (7 bases). Trimming removed 4 bases from V and 5 bases from J, with 14 bases in between. This CDR3 has 14 residues. Germline V gene data show CDR1 as LNHNV and CDR2 as YYDKDF (reference sequence). The CDR3 protein is CATSKAGAVETQYF. CDR3 DNA sequence: TGTGCCACCAGCAAGGCGGGGGCGGTTGAGACCCAGTACTTC.

The chain joins TRBV7-2 to TRBJ1-2, with a tentative D call TRBD1 (5 bases). There are 14 residues in the CDR3. The germline CDR1 and CDR2 sequences are SGHTA and FQGNSA. V lost 5 bases, J lost 4 bases, and 14 bases lay in between. CDR3 residues: CASSRMTATYGYTF. CDR3 coding DNA: TGTGCCAGCAGCCGGATGACAGCAACCTATGGCTACACCTTC.

The rearrangement joins TRBV5-1 to TRBJ2-5; 8 nucleotides agree with TRBD1. V gave up 6 bases and J gave up 4 bases; unmatched junction bases: 8. The germline V gene encodes CDR1 SGHRS and CDR2 YFSETQ. The length of the CDR3 is 14 residues. Here the CDR3 reads CASKTGGSGETQYF. CDR3 bases: TGCGCCAGCAAAACAGGGGGAAGCGGAGAGACCCAGTACTTC.

This chain uses TRBV6-6 with TRBJ1-1; D perhaps matches TRBD1 (5 bases). CDR1 and CDR2 (germline): MNHNY, SVGAGI (reference sequence). CDR3 length equals 14 residues. V lost 6 bases and J lost 0, with 11 bases in between. CDR3 DNA sequence: TGTGCCAGCAGGATACAGGAGATGAACACTGAAGCTTTCTTT. Its protein product is CASRIQEMNTEAFF.

This chain connects TRBV6-1 to TRBJ2-5, with 13 nucleotides matching TRBD2. The CDR3 contains 15 residues. Germline loops: CDR1 MNHNS, CDR2 SASEGT. Trimming at V came to 4 bases and at J to 5 bases, leaving 4 bases not matched to a gene. The CDR3 DNA reads as TGTGCCAGCAGTGCTCCGGGACTAGCGGGGGAGACCCAGTACTTC. The encoded protein is CASSAPGLAGETQYF.

This clone was picked up a small number of times. This chain uses TRBV5-4 with TRBJ2-5, with TRBD1 matching 8 bases. J lost 5 bases, V lost 4 bases, and 10 bases had no gene match. This CDR3 contains 15 residues. Germline V CDR1 and CDR2: SGHNT, YYREEE (reference sequence). CDR3 residues: CASSPGQGAWETQYF. The CDR3 region has the DNA TGTGCCAGCAGCCCCGGGCAGGGGGCTTGGGAGACCCAGTACTTC. Supplemented by reference TRBV5-4 and TRBJ2-5, the full variable domain reads ETGVTQSPTHLIKTRGQQVTLRCSSQSGHNTVSWYQQALGQGPQFIFQYYREEENGRGNFPPRFSGLQFPNYSSELNVNALELDDSALYLCASSPGQGAWETQYFGPGTRLLVL.

A remark on this clone: Within the sample, other DNA sequences also encode this same CDR3. This chain links TRBV18 with TRBJ2-7; tentatively, D is TRBD2 (5 bases). There are 14 residues in the CDR3. V was shortened by 3 bases and J by 2 bases, with 11 bases between the two germline ends. Germline CDR1 KGHSH, CDR2 LQKENI. CDR3 loop: CASSPRADTYEQYF. The CDR3 coding sequence is TGTGCCAGCTCACCGAGGGCGGATACCTACGAGCAGTACTTC.

V is TRBV19 and J is TRBJ1-4; 8 nucleotides match TRBD1. Germline values: CDR1 LNHDA, CDR2 SQIVND (reference sequence). J gave up 3 bases and V 5 bases, and 5 bases lay outside the gene matches. The CDR3 extends over 15 amino acids. CDR3 coding DNA: TGTGCCAGTAGTCGACGACAGGGGCCTAATGAAAAACTGTTTTTT. This codes for CASSRRQGPNEKLFF.

As DNA, the CDR3 is TGTGCCACCAGAACTCCGGGGTCACTAAATGAGCAGTTCTTC. Encoded protein: CATRTPGSLNEQFF. J is TRBJ2-1 and V is TRBV6-6, with D possibly TRBD2 on 5 matching bases. CDR1 is MNHNY and CDR2 is SVGAGI in the germline V gene (reference sequence). Deletions cut 10 bases from V and 7 bases from J, with 20 bases between. This CDR3 spans 14 amino acids.

The chain carries TRBV7-3 and TRBJ2-7; 12 nucleotides line up with TRBD2. The CDR3 has 15 amino acids. Germline V gene lookup returns CDR1 SGHTA and CDR2 FQGTGA. V shed 5 bases, J shed 2 bases, and the junction held 4 bases outside the gene matches. The CDR3 protein is CASSRLAGETYEQYF. In DNA form, the CDR3 reads TGTGCCAGCAGCCGACTAGCGGGGGAGACCTACGAGCAGTACTTC.

The V and J genes are TRBV7-3 and TRBJ2-1; TRBD1 matches 9 bases. Germline V gene sequence: CDR1 SGHTA, CDR2 FQGTGA. Germline trimming cut 1 base from V and 6 bases from J; bases unmatched to any gene: 10. The CDR3 is 17 residues long. For the CDR3, the DNA is TGTGCCAGCAGCTTAATGGCCAGGGGACAGGGACCCAATGAGCAGTTCTTC. Its translation is CASSLMARGQGPNEQFF. Based on the CDR3 plus reference TRBV7-3 and TRBJ2-1, the full variable domain is GAGVSQTPSNKVTEKGKYVELRCDPISGHTALYWYRQSLGQGPEFLIYFQGTGAADDSGLPNDRFFAVRPEGSVSTLKIQRTERGDSAVYLCASSLMARGQGPNEQFFGPGTRLTVL.

The V gene is TRBV18, the J gene TRBJ1-2, with TRBD1 matching over 7 bases. J lost 0 bases, V lost 3 bases, and 7 bases had no gene match. The CDR3 loop spans 16 amino acids. Per germline, CDR1 KGHSH and CDR2 LQKENI. CDR3 region: CASSPRDSGANYGYTF. As DNA, the CDR3 is TGTGCCAGCTCACCCCGGGACAGCGGAGCTAACTATGGCTACACCTTC. The full variable domain, rest sourced from reference TRBV18 and TRBJ1-2, is NAGVMQNPRHLVRRRGQEARLRCSPMKGHSHVYWYRQLPEEGLKFMVYLQKENIIDESGMPKERFSAEFPKEGPSILRIQQVVRGDSAAYFCASSPRDSGANYGYTFGSGTRLTVV.

The sample holds a few counts of this clone. The V call is TRBV4-3, the J call TRBJ1-5; 7 bases line up with TRBD1. The germline V gene encodes CDR1 LGHNA and CDR2 YSLEER. The V segment lost 0 bases and the J segment 5 bases; nucleotides outside the gene matches: 13. The CDR3 covers 18 residues. The CDR3 loop is CASSQDLGTTGRHQPQHF. In DNA form, the CDR3 reads TGCGCCAGCAGCCAAGATTTAGGGACGACAGGGCGACATCAGCCCCAGCATTTT.

The genes are TRBV7-9 and TRBJ1-2, with D hard to call. Trimming shortened V by 2 bases and J by 0 bases, and 10 bases separated the two germline ends. CDR1 is SEHNR, CDR2 FQNEAQ, per germline (reference sequence). The length of the CDR3 is 15 residues. CDR3 amino acids: CASSLTSAANYGYTF. The CDR3 nucleotides are TGTGCCAGCAGCTTAACCAGTGCAGCTAACTATGGCTACACCTTC.

V and J are TRBV6-4 and TRBJ1-6, with 7 nucleotides matching TRBD1. There are 14 residues in the CDR3. Germline V gene sequence: CDR1 MRHNA, CDR2 SNTAGT. Trimming cost V 5 bases and J 5 bases; bases outside gene matches: 3. For the CDR3, the DNA is TGTGCCAGCAGTTGGACAGGCGATAATTCACCCCTCCACTTT. Its protein product is CASSWTGDNSPLHF.

The chain joins TRBV7-3 to TRBJ1-3; unclear D gene. Per germline, CDR1 SGHTA and CDR2 FQGTGA. Deletions cut 5 bases from V and 4 bases from J, with 21 bases between. This CDR3 comprises 17 residues. CDR3 DNA sequence: TGTGCCAGCAGCCCGTCGTATATTGAGGCGAGGGGAAACACCATATATTTT. This sequence encodes CASSPSYIEARGNTIYF.

The V and J genes are TRBV5-4 and TRBJ2-4, with TRBD2 matching 7 bases. There are 16 residues in the CDR3. V gave up 4 bases and J gave up 0 bases; unmatched junction bases: 7. Germline V gene data show CDR1 as SGHNT and CDR2 as YYREEE (reference sequence). DNA of the CDR3: TGTGCCAGCAGCGGGGGGGACTCCCTAGCCAAAAACATTCAGTACTTC. It yields the protein CASSGGDSLAKNIQYF.

The chain joins TRBV28 to TRBJ2-5, with D maybe TRBD1 (7 bases). Germline-derived CDR1 and CDR2 are MDHEN and SYDVKM. Trimming stripped 3 bases from V and 2 bases from J, with 10 bases between. The CDR3 totals 14 residues. The DNA for the CDR3 is TGTGCCAGCAGTTTCGGGGGACAGCAAGAGACCCAGTACTTC. Translation: CASSFGGQQETQYF.

The CDR3 DNA reads as TGTGCCAGCAGTTACGTGGCTAGCGGGGAAAATGAGCAGTTCTTC. Translation gives CASSYVASGENEQFF. The V gene is TRBV6-5, the J gene TRBJ2-1; the match to TRBD2 covers 9 bases. This CDR3 contains 15 residues. CDR1 and CDR2 from the germline V gene are MNHEY and SVGAGI. Losses at the gene ends were 2 bases for V and 7 bases for J; bases not matched to a gene: 6.